These T cell receptor beta chains were read from a single sample in a study of blood T cell repertoires in COVID-19. The data were produced by immunoSEQ multiplex PCR, yet TCRdb's version contains in-frame clones alone and is incomplete. The sample shows a few hundred thousand clones, roughly four fifths of them seen only once. The material sequenced was PBMCs or T cells enriched from blood (not recorded which). The source of these receptors is a man aged 45-65 years who had recovered from COVID-19. The CDR3 runs from the conserved cysteine through the conserved F or W. D genes are given only for firm matches. Clone size is shown for a subset of rows, as once, few, many or a class of expanded clone.

CDR3nt | CDR3aa | j_gene | abundance | v_gene | d_gene
TGTGCCAGCAGCTTGGGGTCCAGGCTGAACACTGAAGCTTTCTTT | CASSLGSRLNTEAFF | TRBJ1-1 | . | TRBV5-6 | .
TGTGCCAGCAGCTTACGCCAGGGAGGTTGGAACACTGAAGCTTTCTTT | CASSLRQGGWNTEAFF | TRBJ1-1 | few | TRBV11-2 | .
TGTGCCAGCAGTAACGTCAGGACTCAAATGAATGAGCAGTTCTTC | CASSNVRTQMNEQFF | TRBJ2-1 | . | TRBV27 | .
TGTGCCAGTAGTATTTTGTTCGGGACACCCAACACCGGGGAGCTGTTTTTT | CASSILFGTPNTGELFF | TRBJ2-2 | . | TRBV19 | .
TGTGCCAGCAGCGAGGGAGGGGGGAGCAATCAGCCCCAGCATTTT | CASSEGGGSNQPQHF | TRBJ1-5 | . | TRBV7-9 | .
TGTGCCAGCAGCGGGCAATACGGACAAGACACTGAAGCTTTCTTT | CASSGQYGQDTEAFF | TRBJ1-1 | . | TRBV9 | .
TGCAGCGTGAGGGAAGTCGGAGGAAACACCATATATTTT | CSVREVGGNTIYF | TRBJ1-3 | once | TRBV29-1 | .
TGTGCCAGCAGCTCCGGACAGGAATCTACTAACTATGGCTACACCTTC | CASSSGQESTNYGYTF | TRBJ1-2 | . | TRBV5-6 | TRBD1
TGTGCCACCAGCAGAGCTCAGGCTTCCAGAAGGCGACAGCCCCAGCATTTT | CATSRAQASRRRQPQHF | TRBJ1-5 | . | TRBV15 | .
TGTGCCATCAGGGGGCCGGGGGTTAATGAAAAACTGTTTTTT | CAIRGPGVNEKLFF | TRBJ1-4 | . | TRBV10-3 | .
TGCGCCAGCAGCTGGAACAGGGGGGGTGAAGAAAAACTGTTTTTT | CASSWNRGGEEKLFF | TRBJ1-4 | . | TRBV5-1 | TRBD1
TGTGCCAGCAGCTTAGGACAGAGCACAGATACGCAGTATTTT | CASSLGQSTDTQYF | TRBJ2-3 | once | TRBV7-9 | .
TGTGCCAGCAGCGTAGTCGGGAGTCTCTACAATGAGCAGTTCTTC | CASSVVGSLYNEQFF | TRBJ2-1 | . | TRBV9 | .
TGTGCCAGTGGGACAGGGGGCTCCTATAATTCACCCCTCCACTTT | CASGTGGSYNSPLHF | TRBJ1-6 | . | TRBV19 | TRBD1
TGTGCCAGCAGCGAAGCAACCTACGAGCAGTACTTC | CASSEATYEQYF | TRBJ2-7 | once | TRBV3-1/TRBV3-2 | .
TGTGCCTGGAAGAAGGGGGCCGGGGGCAATCAGCCCCAGCATTTT | CAWKKGAGGNQPQHF | TRBJ1-5 | . | TRBV30 | TRBD1
TGTGCCAGTAGTAGGACAGGGGGGGACACTGAAGCTTTCTTT | CASSRTGGDTEAFF | TRBJ1-1 | . | TRBV19 | TRBD1
TGCGCCAGCAGCCATCACAGGGGTCGCTCAAATGGCTACACCTTC | CASSHHRGRSNGYTF | TRBJ1-2 | . | TRBV4-1 | TRBD1
TGTGCCTGGAGTCAGGGGAGCTCCTACGAGCAGTACTTC | CAWSQGSSYEQYF | TRBJ2-7 | . | TRBV30 | .
TGCGCCAGCAGCGGGACAGAGATATTGAGCTCCTACAATGAGCAGTTCTTC | CASSGTEILSSYNEQFF | TRBJ2-1 | . | TRBV23-1 | TRBD1
TGTGCCATCAGTGGCGAGACTAGCGGGAGGTTCTCATCCTACGAGCAGTACTTC | CAISGETSGRFSSYEQYF | TRBJ2-7 | . | TRBV10-3 | TRBD2
TGTGCCAGCGGGCAAGGGGACAGAGTGTCGCCCCAGCATTTT | CASGQGDRVSPQHF | TRBJ1-5 | . | TRBV25-1 | TRBD1
TGTGCCAGCAGCTTAGGTCCGAGCTCCTACGAGCAGTACTTC | CASSLGPSSYEQYF | TRBJ2-7 | . | TRBV7-3 | .
TGTGCCTGGAGGACTGGGTGGGAAGCTTTCTTT | CAWRTGWEAFF | TRBJ1-1 | few | TRBV30 | .
TGTGCCAGCAGCGTCTGGACAGGGTCCAATCAGCCCCAGCATTTT | CASSVWTGSNQPQHF | TRBJ1-5 | . | TRBV5-5 | TRBD1
TGTGCCAGCAGCTTGGCAGGCCAAGGCGTCCTGACTTTC | CASSLAGQGVLTF | TRBJ2-6 | . | TRBV5-6 | .
TGTGCCAGCAGCCCCGCAGGCAGGCCCACCGACGAGCAGTACTTC | CASSPAGRPTDEQYF | TRBJ2-7 | . | TRBV5-4 | .
TGTGCCAGTCGGGCAGGGTTATACAATGAGCAGTTCTTC | CASRAGLYNEQFF | TRBJ2-1 | . | TRBV19 | .
TGTGCCAGCAGTGAGCCGGGACAGGGGGCCGGAAACACCATATATTTT | CASSEPGQGAGNTIYF | TRBJ1-3 | . | TRBV6-1 | TRBD1
TGCGCCAGCAGTGAGGGACAGGGGGCCGGCGGCTACACCTTC | CASSEGQGAGGYTF | TRBJ1-2 | . | TRBV10-2 | TRBD1
TGTGCCGTTATTGTCCCCTCCACAGATACGCAGTATTTT | CAVIVPSTDTQYF | TRBJ2-3 | . | TRBV2 | .
TGTGCCAGCAGCACCGGGGGTTATAATTCACCCCTCCACTTT | CASSTGGYNSPLHF | TRBJ1-6 | . | TRBV28 | .
TGTGCCAGCAGTTGGACAGGGCAGAACACTGAAGCTTTCTTT | CASSWTGQNTEAFF | TRBJ1-1 | . | TRBV6-5 | TRBD1
TGTGCCACCAGTGATACAGGGGGCAGCACAGATACGCAGTATTTT | CATSDTGGSTDTQYF | TRBJ2-3 | . | TRBV24-1 | TRBD1
TGTGCCAGCAGCTTTCTGGGACTCAATAGCAATCAGCCCCAGCATTTT | CASSFLGLNSNQPQHF | TRBJ1-5 | . | TRBV7-2 | .
TGTGCCAGCAGTCCCCGACAGGGGAAAAAATATGGCTACACCTTC | CASSPRQGKKYGYTF | TRBJ1-2 | once | TRBV6-2/TRBV6-3 | TRBD1
TGTGCCACCAGTCTAGCGGGGTCGCAAGGCCACGAGCAGTACTTC | CATSLAGSQGHEQYF | TRBJ2-7 | . | TRBV24-1 | TRBD2
TGTGCCAGCAGCTTAAGTGGGAGGGCCTCCTCTGGGGCCAACGTCCTGACTTTC | CASSLSGRASSGANVLTF | TRBJ2-6 | . | TRBV7-3 | TRBD2
TGTGCCAGCAGAGCCCCGGGAAACACCATATATTTT | CASRAPGNTIYF | TRBJ1-3 | . | TRBV11-2 | .
TGCAGCGTCTTGGCTCCAGGGGCGGCTGAAGCTTTCTTT | CSVLAPGAAEAFF | TRBJ1-1 | once | TRBV29-1 | .
TGTGCCAGCAGTGAACTCCCGGGACAGGGGGGCTATGGCTACACCTTC | CASSELPGQGGYGYTF | TRBJ1-2 | many | TRBV6-4 | TRBD1
TGTGCCAGCTCCCCCGACAGGGGTTATGGAAACACCATATATTTT | CASSPDRGYGNTIYF | TRBJ1-3 | . | TRBV18 | TRBD1
TGTGCCAGCAACCCGGGACAGGGGTACACTGAAGCTTTCTTT | CASNPGQGYTEAFF | TRBJ1-1 | . | TRBV7-9 | TRBD1
TGTGCCAGCAGCTTGAGAAATTCGGGGGATGAGCAGTTCTTC | CASSLRNSGDEQFF | TRBJ2-1 | . | TRBV5-4 | .
TGCGCCAGCTCCCAGGGAAACACCATATATTTT | CASSQGNTIYF | TRBJ1-3 | once | TRBV10-2 | .
TGTGCCAGCAGCTCTCCCGAAGAGACCCAGTACTTC | CASSSPEETQYF | TRBJ2-5 | once | TRBV5-4 | .
TGTGCCTGGAGTGCCCAGACAAATACGCAGTATTTT | CAWSAQTNTQYF | TRBJ2-3 | . | TRBV30 | .
TGTGCTAGTGGTTGGGGACAGAACTATGGCTACACCTTC | CASGWGQNYGYTF | TRBJ1-2 | . | TRBV12-5 | TRBD1
TGTGCCAGCAGCCGCGGCAGGGAGGGCAATCAGCCCCAGCATTTT | CASSRGREGNQPQHF | TRBJ1-5 | . | TRBV16 | .
TGCGCCAGCAGCTTCGGTCAAGCCGGCTCCTATAATTCACCCCTCCACTTT | CASSFGQAGSYNSPLHF | TRBJ1-6 | . | TRBV5-1 | .
TGTGCCAGCAGCCCCCGCCAGGGGACCTACGAGCAGTACTTC | CASSPRQGTYEQYF | TRBJ2-7 | . | TRBV7-2 | .
TGTGCCAGCAGCGGTAGCGGGAGTAAAAGAAATGAGCAGTTCTTC | CASSGSGSKRNEQFF | TRBJ2-1 | . | TRBV7-9 | TRBD2
TGTGCCAGCACCCTAACAGACTATGGCTACACCTTC | CASTLTDYGYTF | TRBJ1-2 | . | TRBV7-9 | .
TGTGCCAGTAGTATGGGCAGGGGCCAAGAGACCCAGTACTTC | CASSMGRGQETQYF | TRBJ2-5 | . | TRBV19 | .
TGTGCCAGCAGCGTAGCAGGGTATGTATATTTAGTCTACGAGCAGTACTTC | CASSVAGYVYLVYEQYF | TRBJ2-7 | . | TRBV9 | .
TGTGCCAGCAGCAATAGCGGGAGTTGGGGGGAGCTGTTTTTT | CASSNSGSWGELFF | TRBJ2-2 | . | TRBV7-3 | TRBD2
TGTGCCTGGAGTGGGGACAGGGGGCACAATCAGCCCCAGCATTTT | CAWSGDRGHNQPQHF | TRBJ1-5 | . | TRBV30 | TRBD1
TGTGCCATCAGTGGGGGGGAGGTCGGCGACACTGAAGCTTTCTTT | CAISGGEVGDTEAFF | TRBJ1-1 | . | TRBV10-3 | .
TGCAGTGCTCGGCGGCTTAATGAGCAGTTCTTC | CSARRLNEQFF | TRBJ2-1 | . | TRBV20-1 | .
TGTGCCAGCACCACCGGGACTAGCGGGACGGATACGCAGTATTTT | CASTTGTSGTDTQYF | TRBJ2-3 | . | TRBV7-9 | TRBD2